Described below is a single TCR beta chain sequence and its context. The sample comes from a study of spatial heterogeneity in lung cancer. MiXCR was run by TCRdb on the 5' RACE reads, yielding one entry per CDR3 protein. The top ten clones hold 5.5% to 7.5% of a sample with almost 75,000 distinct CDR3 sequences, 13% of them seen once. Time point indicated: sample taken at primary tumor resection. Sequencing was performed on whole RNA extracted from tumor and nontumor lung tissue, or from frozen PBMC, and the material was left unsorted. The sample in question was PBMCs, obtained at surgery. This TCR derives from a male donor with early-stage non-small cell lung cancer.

The CDR3 loop is CASRRTGDSDEQFF. CDR3 nucleotides: TGTGCCAGCAGGCGGACAGGGGATAGCGATGAGCAGTTCTTC. The chain is built from TRBV12-3 or TRBV12-4 and TRBJ2-1, with 9 positions matching TRBD1. Trimming cost V 6 bases and J 8 bases; bases outside gene matches: 8. The CDR3 loop spans 14 amino acids.